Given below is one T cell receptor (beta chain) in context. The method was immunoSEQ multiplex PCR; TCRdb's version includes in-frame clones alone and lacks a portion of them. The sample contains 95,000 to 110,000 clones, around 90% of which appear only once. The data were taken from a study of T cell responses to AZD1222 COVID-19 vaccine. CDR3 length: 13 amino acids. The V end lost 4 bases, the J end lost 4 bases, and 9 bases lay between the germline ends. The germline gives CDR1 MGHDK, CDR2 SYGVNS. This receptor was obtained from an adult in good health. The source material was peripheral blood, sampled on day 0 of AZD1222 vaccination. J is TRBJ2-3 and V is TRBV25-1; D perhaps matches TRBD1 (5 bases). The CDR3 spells CASSGRVSDTQYF. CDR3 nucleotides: TGTGCCAGCAGTGGCAGGGTATCAGATACGCAGTATTTT.